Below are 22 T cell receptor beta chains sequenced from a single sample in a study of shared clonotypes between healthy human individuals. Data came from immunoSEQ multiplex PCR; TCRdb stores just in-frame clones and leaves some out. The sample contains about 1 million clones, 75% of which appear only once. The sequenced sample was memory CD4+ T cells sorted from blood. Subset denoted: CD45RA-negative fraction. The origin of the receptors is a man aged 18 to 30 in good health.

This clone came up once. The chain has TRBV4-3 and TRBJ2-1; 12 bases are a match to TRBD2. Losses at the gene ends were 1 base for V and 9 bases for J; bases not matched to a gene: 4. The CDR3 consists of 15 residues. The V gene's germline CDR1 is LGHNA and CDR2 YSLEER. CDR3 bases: TGCGCCAGCAGCCAAGGACTAGCGGGAGTGTTTGAGCAGTTCTTC. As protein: CASSQGLAGVFEQFF.

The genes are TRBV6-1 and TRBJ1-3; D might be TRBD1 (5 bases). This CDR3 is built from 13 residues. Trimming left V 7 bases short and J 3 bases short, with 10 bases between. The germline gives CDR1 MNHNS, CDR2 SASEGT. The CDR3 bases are TGTGCCAGCACGTGGGGGAGTGGAAACACCATATATTTT. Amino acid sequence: CASTWGSGNTIYF.

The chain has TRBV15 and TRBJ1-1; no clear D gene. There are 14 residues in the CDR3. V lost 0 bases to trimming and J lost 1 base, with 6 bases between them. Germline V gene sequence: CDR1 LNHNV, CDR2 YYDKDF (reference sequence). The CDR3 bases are TGTGCCACCAGCAGAGATCACAGGAACACTGAAGCTTTCTTT. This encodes CATSRDHRNTEAFF.

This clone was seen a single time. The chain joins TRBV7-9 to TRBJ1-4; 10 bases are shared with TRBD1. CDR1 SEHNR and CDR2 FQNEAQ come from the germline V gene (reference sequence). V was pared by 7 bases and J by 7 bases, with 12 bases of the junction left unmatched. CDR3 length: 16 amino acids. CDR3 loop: CASNPRRTGGSEKLFF. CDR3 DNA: TGTGCCAGCAACCCCCGTCGGACAGGGGGGAGTGAAAAACTGTTTTTT.

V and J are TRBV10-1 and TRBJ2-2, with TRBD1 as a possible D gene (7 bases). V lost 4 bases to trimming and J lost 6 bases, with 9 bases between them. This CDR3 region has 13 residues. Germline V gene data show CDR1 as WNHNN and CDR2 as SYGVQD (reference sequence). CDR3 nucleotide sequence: TGCGCCAGCAGTGCAGGGGGGTCCGGGGAGCTGTTTTTT. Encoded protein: CASSAGGSGELFF.

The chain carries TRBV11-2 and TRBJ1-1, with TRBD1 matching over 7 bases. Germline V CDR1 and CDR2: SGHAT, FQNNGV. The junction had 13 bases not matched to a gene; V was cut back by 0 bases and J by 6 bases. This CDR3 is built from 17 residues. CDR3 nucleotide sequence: TGTGCCAGCAGCTTAGATGGAGACAGGGCGGTCTACGCTGAAGCTTTCTTT. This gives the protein CASSLDGDRAVYAEAFF.

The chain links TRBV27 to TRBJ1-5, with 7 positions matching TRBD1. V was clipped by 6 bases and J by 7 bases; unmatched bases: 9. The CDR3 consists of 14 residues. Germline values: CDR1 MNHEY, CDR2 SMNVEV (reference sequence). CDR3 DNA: TGTGCCAGCAGGCCGACAGGGACGAGGCAGCCCCAGCATTTT. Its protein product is CASRPTGTRQPQHF.

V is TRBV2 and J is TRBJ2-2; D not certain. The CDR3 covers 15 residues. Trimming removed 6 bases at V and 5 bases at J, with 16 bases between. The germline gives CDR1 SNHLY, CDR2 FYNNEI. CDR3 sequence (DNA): TGTGCCAGCAGCATCGAACACCCGGGTACCGGGGAGCTGTTTTTT. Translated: CASSIEHPGTGELFF.

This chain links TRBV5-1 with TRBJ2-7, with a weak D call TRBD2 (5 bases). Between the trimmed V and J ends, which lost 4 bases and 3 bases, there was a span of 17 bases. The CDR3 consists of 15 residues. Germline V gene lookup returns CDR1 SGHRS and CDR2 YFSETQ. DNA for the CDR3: TGCGCCAGCAGCGTGGACTCAGCGAAATACTACGAGCAGTACTTC. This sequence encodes CASSVDSAKYYEQYF.

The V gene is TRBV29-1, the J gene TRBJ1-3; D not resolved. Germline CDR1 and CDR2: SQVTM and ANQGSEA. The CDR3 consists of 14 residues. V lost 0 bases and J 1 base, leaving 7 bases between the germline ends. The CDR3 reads CSVEDAGSGNTIYF. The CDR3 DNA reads TGCAGCGTTGAAGATGCGGGTTCTGGAAACACCATATATTTT.

DNA of the CDR3: TGTGCCAGCAGATACAGGGGAGGGTATACTGAAGCTTTCTTT. Translation: CASRYRGGYTEAFF. The chain recombines TRBV2 with TRBJ1-1, with 7 bases that match TRBD1. From germline, CDR1 is SNHLY and CDR2 FYNNEI. The CDR3 length is 14 residues. V trimming: 6 bases; J trimming: 5 bases; junction bases outside the gene matches: 9.

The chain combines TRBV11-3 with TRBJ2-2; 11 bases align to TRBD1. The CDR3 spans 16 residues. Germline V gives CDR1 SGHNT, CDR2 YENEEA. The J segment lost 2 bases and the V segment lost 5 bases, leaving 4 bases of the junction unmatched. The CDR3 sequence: CASSHGTGGNTGELFF. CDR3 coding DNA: TGTGCCAGCAGCCACGGGACAGGGGGTAACACCGGGGAGCTGTTTTTT.

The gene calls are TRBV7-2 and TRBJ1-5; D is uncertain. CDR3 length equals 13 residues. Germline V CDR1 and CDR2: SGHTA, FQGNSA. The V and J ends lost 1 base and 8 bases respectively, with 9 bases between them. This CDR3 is CASSLDAGKPQHF. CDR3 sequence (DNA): TGTGCCAGCAGCTTAGACGCTGGGAAGCCCCAGCATTTT.

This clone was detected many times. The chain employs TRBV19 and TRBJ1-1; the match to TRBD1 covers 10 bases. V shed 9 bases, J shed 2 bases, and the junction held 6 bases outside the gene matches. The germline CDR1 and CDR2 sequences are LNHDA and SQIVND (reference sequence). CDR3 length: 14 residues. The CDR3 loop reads CASRQGAQNTEAFF. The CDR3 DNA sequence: TGTGCCAGCCGACAGGGGGCTCAAAACACTGAAGCTTTCTTT.

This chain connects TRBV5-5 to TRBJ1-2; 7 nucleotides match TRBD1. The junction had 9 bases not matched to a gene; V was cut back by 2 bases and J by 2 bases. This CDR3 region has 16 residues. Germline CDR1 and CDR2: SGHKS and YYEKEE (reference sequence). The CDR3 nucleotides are TGTGCCAGCAGCTTAACGGGACAGCCACAAAACTATGGCTACACCTTC. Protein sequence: CASSLTGQPQNYGYTF. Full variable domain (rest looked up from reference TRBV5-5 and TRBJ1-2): DAGVTQSPTHLIKTRGQQVTLRCSPISGHKSVSWYQQVLGQGPQFIFQYYEKEERGRGNFPDRFSARQFPNYSSELNVNALLLGDSALYLCASSLTGQPQNYGYTFGSGTRLTVV.

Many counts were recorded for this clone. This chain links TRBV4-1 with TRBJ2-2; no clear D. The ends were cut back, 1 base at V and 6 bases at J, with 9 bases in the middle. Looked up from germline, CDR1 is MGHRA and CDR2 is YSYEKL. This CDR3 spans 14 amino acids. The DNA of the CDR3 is TGCGCCAGCAGCCAAGCCAACGTTGCCGGGGAGCTGTTTTTT. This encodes CASSQANVAGELFF.

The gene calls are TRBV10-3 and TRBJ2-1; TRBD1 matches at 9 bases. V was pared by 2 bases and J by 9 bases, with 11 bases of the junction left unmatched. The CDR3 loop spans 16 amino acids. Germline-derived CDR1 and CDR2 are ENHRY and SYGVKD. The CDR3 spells CAISESGTGSFSEQFF. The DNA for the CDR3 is TGTGCCATCAGTGAGAGTGGGACAGGGTCTTTTAGTGAGCAGTTCTTC.

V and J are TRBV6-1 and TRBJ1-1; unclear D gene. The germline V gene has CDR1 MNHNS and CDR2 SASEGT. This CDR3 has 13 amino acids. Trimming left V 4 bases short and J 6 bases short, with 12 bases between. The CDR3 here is CASSAGVIAEAFF. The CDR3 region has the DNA TGTGCCAGCAGTGCTGGGGTTATCGCTGAAGCTTTCTTT.

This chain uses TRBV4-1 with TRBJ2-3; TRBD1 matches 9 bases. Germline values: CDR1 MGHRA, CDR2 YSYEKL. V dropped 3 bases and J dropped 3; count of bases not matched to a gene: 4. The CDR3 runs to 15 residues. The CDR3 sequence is CASSHDGQGTDTQYF. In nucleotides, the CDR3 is TGCGCCAGCAGCCATGACGGACAGGGGACAGATACGCAGTATTTT.

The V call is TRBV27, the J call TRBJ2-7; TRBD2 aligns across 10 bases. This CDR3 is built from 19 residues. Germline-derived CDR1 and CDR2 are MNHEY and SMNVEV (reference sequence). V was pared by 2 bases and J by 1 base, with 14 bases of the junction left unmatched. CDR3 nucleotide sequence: TGTGCCAGCAGTTTAGTTCCCCGGCTAGCGGGGGCCGAATCCTACGAGCAGTACTTC. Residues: CASSLVPRLAGAESYEQYF.

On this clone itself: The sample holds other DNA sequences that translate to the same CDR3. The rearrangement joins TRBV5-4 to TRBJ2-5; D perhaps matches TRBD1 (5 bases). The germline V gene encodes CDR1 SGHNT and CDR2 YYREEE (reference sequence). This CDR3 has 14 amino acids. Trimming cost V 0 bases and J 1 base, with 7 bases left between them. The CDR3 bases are TGTGCCAGCAGCTTGGGCCAGGGCCAAGAGACCCAGTACTTC. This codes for CASSLGQGQETQYF. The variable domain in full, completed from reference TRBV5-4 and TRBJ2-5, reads ETGVTQSPTHLIKTRGQQVTLRCSSQSGHNTVSWYQQALGQGPQFIFQYYREEENGRGNFPPRFSGLQFPNYSSELNVNALELDDSALYLCASSLGQGQETQYFGPGTRLLVL.

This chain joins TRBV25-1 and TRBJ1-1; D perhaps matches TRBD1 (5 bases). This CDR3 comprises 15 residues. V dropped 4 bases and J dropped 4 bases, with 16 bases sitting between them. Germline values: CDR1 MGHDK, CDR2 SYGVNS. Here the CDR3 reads CASSVGGISGTEAFF. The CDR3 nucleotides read TGTGCCAGCAGTGTGGGGGGGATCAGTGGCACTGAAGCTTTCTTT.